Presented here are 24 T cell receptor beta chains from one specimen sequenced in a study of shared clonotypes between healthy human individuals. Assay: immunoSEQ multiplex PCR; the TCRdb copy retains only in-frame clones and omits some. Here the sample spans about 1 million clones, 65% to 80% being singletons. Material: memory CD4+ T cells sorted from blood. The sample's subset: CD45RA-negative fraction. The receptor source for this set is a man aged 18 to 30 in good health.

In this sample, this clone turned up a few times. V and J are TRBV30 and TRBJ1-1, with D uncertain. The germline V gene has CDR1 GTSNPN and CDR2 SVGIG (reference sequence). The CDR3 runs 10 residues. Trimming shortened V by 2 bases and J by 5 bases, and 3 bases separated the two germline ends. The CDR3, as DNA: TGTGCCTGGAGTCGAACTGAAGCTTTCTTT. Protein product: CAWSRTEAFF.

The chain combines TRBV6-5 with TRBJ2-7; unclear D gene. V lost 2 bases and J 6 bases, leaving 8 bases between the germline ends. The germline CDR1 and CDR2 sequences are MNHEY and SVGAGI. This CDR3 region has 12 residues. The CDR3 DNA follows: TGTGCCAGCAGTTACGCCCATGGCGAGCAGTACTTC. Encoded protein: CASSYAHGEQYF.

This chain joins TRBV18 and TRBJ2-7; D is unclear. V gave up 3 bases and J gave up 5 bases, with 14 bases separating them. The CDR3 extends over 14 amino acids. Looked up from germline, CDR1 is KGHSH and CDR2 is LQKENI. Here the CDR3 reads CASSPVLGTNEQYF. The CDR3 DNA sequence: TGTGCCAGCTCACCGGTCCTGGGAACGAACGAGCAGTACTTC.

The V and J genes are TRBV30 and TRBJ2-4, with D maybe TRBD1 (7 bases). The ends were cut back, 0 bases at V and 10 bases at J, with 16 bases in the middle. Germline loops: CDR1 GTSNPN, CDR2 SVGIG (reference sequence). CDR3 size: 14 residues. As DNA, the CDR3 is TGTGCCTGGAGTGTAGGGCAGGGGGGTTGGATTCAGTACTTC. It specifies CAWSVGQGGWIQYF.

This sequence joins TRBV30 and TRBJ1-3; no firm D call. With 5 bases removed from V and 0 bases from J, the gap between germline ends came to 11 bases. The CDR3 spans 14 residues. Germline-derived CDR1 and CDR2 are GTSNPN and SVGIG (reference sequence). CDR3 nucleotide sequence: TGTGCCTGGTTGGACCGACCCTCTGGAAACACCATATATTTT. Translated: CAWLDRPSGNTIYF.

Only one count was recorded for this clone. This chain links TRBV5-4 with TRBJ2-1, with TRBD1 as a possible D gene (6 bases). The CDR3 is 16 amino acids. Trimming removed 7 bases at V and 0 bases at J, with 17 bases between. Per the germline V gene, CDR1 is SGHNT and CDR2 is YYREEE (reference sequence). The chain's CDR3 is CASGRALGGSYNEQFF. In DNA, the CDR3 is TGTGCCAGCGGAAGGGCATTAGGGGGCTCCTACAATGAGCAGTTCTTC.

This rearrangement joins TRBV9 to TRBJ1-2, with D tentatively TRBD1 (6 bases). The CDR3 consists of 15 residues. V shed 0 bases and J shed 4 bases, with 13 bases lying between them. Germline CDR1 SGDLS, CDR2 YYNGEE. The CDR3 bases are TGTGCCAGCAGCGTAGGGGACAAGGTAACCTATGGCTACACCTTC. Its protein product is CASSVGDKVTYGYTF.

The genes are TRBV7-2 and TRBJ1-1, with D unresolved. The V gene's germline CDR1 is SGHTA and CDR2 FQGNSA. The ends were cut back, 5 bases at V and 6 bases at J, with 16 bases in the middle. CDR3 length: 14 residues. In DNA form, the CDR3 reads TGTGCCAGCAGCCCCATGGCCACCGTCTCTGAAGCTTTCTTT. Protein sequence: CASSPMATVSEAFF.

In this sample, this clone turned up once. This chain uses TRBV9 with TRBJ1-1, with D perhaps TRBD1 (6 bases). This CDR3 has 15 amino acids. Trimming left V 4 bases short and J 1 base short, with 14 bases between. Germline V lookup: CDR1 SGDLS, CDR2 YYNGEE. CDR3 sequence reads: CASSSRQDQNTEAFF. CDR3 sequence (DNA): TGTGCCAGCAGCTCTCGACAGGACCAGAACACTGAAGCTTTCTTT. The variable domain in full, completed from reference TRBV9 and TRBJ1-1, reads DSGVTQTPKHLITATGQRVTLRCSPRSGDLSVYWYQQSLDQGLQFLIQYYNGEERAKGNILERFSAQQFPDLHSELNLSSLELGDSALYFCASSSRQDQNTEAFFGQGTRLTVV.

A note on this clone: Other DNA variants within this sample encode the same CDR3. V usage is TRBV18 and J usage is TRBJ2-3; 7 nucleotides match TRBD1. This CDR3 comprises 14 residues. Germline loops: CDR1 KGHSH, CDR2 LQKENI. V trimming: 3 bases; J trimming: 0 bases; junction bases outside the gene matches: 0. CDR3 DNA: TGTGCCAGCTCACCGGACAGGAGCACAGATACGCAGTATTTT. It encodes CASSPDRSTDTQYF.

The J gene is TRBJ2-1, the V gene TRBV9, with D unresolved. The CDR3 consists of 13 residues. Germline CDR1 is SGDLS and CDR2 is YYNGEE. V was cut by 3 bases and J by 9 bases, with 13 bases left in between. CDR3 coding DNA: TGTGCCAGCAGCGATAACGCTTGGGGTGAGCAGTTCTTC. Amino acid sequence: CASSDNAWGEQFF.

V is TRBV12-5 and J is TRBJ2-5; 10 positions agree with TRBD2. V lost 2 bases and J lost 7; bases outside the gene matches: 10. The CDR3 is 16 amino acids. Looked up from germline, CDR1 is LGHNT and CDR2 is FRNRAP. The CDR3 DNA reads TGTGCTAGTGGTTTGTTCCTAGCGGGGGTGATTGGGACCCAGTACTTC. Its translation: CASGLFLAGVIGTQYF.

This clone was recorded at least ten times. The chain has TRBV19 and TRBJ1-2, with D unclear. The length of the CDR3 is 11 residues. V was clipped by 6 bases and J by 9 bases, with 11 bases between them. Per the germline V gene, CDR1 is LNHDA and CDR2 is SQIVND (reference sequence). CDR3 in DNA: TGTGCCAGTAGGAGCTCGGAGCGCTACACCTTC. It translates to CASRSSERYTF.

The rearrangement joins TRBV6-5 to TRBJ2-5; 12 nucleotides line up with TRBD2. From germline, CDR1 is MNHEY and CDR2 SVGAGI. The CDR3 contains 14 residues. V shed 4 bases, J shed 4 bases, and the junction held 1 base outside the gene matches. The CDR3, as DNA: TGTGCCAGCAGTTCTAGCGGGGGGGCAGAGACCCAGTACTTC. This translates into CASSSSGGAETQYF.

The gene calls are TRBV5-1 and TRBJ2-7; D uncertain. The CDR3 totals 15 residues. Trimming stripped 1 base from V and 2 bases from J, with 13 bases between. The germline CDR1 and CDR2 sequences are SGHRS and YFSETQ. CDR3 loop: CASSLLSHGPYEQYF. The CDR3 bases are TGCGCCAGCAGCTTGTTGTCTCACGGCCCCTACGAGCAGTACTTC.

The CDR3 reads CAISDKRDTIYF. Written as DNA, the CDR3 is TGTGCCATCAGTGACAAAAGGGACACCATATATTTT. The chain has TRBV10-3 and TRBJ1-3; D is ambiguous. V lost 3 bases and J lost 8, with 8 bases in between. Per the germline V gene, CDR1 is ENHRY and CDR2 is SYGVKD. This CDR3 is 12 amino acids long.

The V call is TRBV5-4, the J call TRBJ1-2; TRBD1 might be the D (5 bases). This CDR3 contains 13 residues. Germline V CDR1 and CDR2: SGHNT, YYREEE (reference sequence). The ends were cut back, 4 bases at V and 4 bases at J, with 11 bases in the middle. This CDR3 reads CASSPSGGYGYTF. As DNA, the CDR3 is TGTGCCAGCAGCCCCTCGGGGGGCTATGGCTACACCTTC.

This clone was observed once. The gene calls are TRBV28 and TRBJ1-3; TRBD1 matches 7 bases. The CDR3 covers 13 residues. V was pared by 7 bases and J by 2 bases, with 2 bases of the junction left unmatched. Germline V gene sequence: CDR1 MDHEN, CDR2 SYDVKM. The CDR3 reads CASITGAGNTIYF. The CDR3 nucleotides are TGTGCCAGCATAACAGGGGCTGGAAACACCATATATTTT.

This clone was counted once. The CDR3 spells CAWSVGRTNEKLFF. The CDR3 DNA reads TGTGCCTGGAGTGTGGGTAGAACTAATGAAAAACTGTTTTTT. V and J are TRBV30 and TRBJ1-4; D gene unclear. This CDR3 region has 14 residues. Germline loops: CDR1 GTSNPN, CDR2 SVGIG (reference sequence). With 0 bases removed from V and 1 base from J, the gap between germline ends came to 6 bases. The variable domain in full, with the rest retrieved from reference TRBV30 and TRBJ1-4, is SQTIHQWPATLVQPVGSPLSLECTVEGTSNPNLYWYRQAAGRGLQLLFYSVGIGQISSEVPQNLSASRPQDRQFILSSKKLLLSDSGFYLCAWSVGRTNEKLFFGSGTQLSVL.

This clone was detected only a few times. This chain connects TRBV4-2 to TRBJ2-1; 13 bases fit TRBD2. This CDR3 region has 18 residues. The junction had 9 bases not matched to a gene; V was cut back by 4 bases and J by 3 bases. Germline V gene sequence: CDR1 LGHNA, CDR2 YNFKEQ. The CDR3 DNA sequence: TGTGCCAGCAGCCGAACTCCAGGACTAGCGGGGGACTACAATGAGCAGTTCTTC. Protein: CASSRTPGLAGDYNEQFF.

V gene TRBV5-1 combines with J gene TRBJ2-1, with no clear D. The CDR3 spans 13 residues. V lost 5 bases and J 2 bases, leaving 8 bases between the germline ends. Germline lookup yields CDR1 SGHRS and CDR2 YFSETQ. CDR3 bases: TGCGCCAGCAGTTATGATACCTACAATGAGCAGTTCTTC. This gives the protein CASSYDTYNEQFF.

The chain has TRBV28 and TRBJ2-7, with TRBD2 matching 7 bases. CDR3 length: 14 residues. CDR1 MDHEN and CDR2 SYDVKM come from the germline V gene. Trimming removed 5 bases from V and 1 base from J; junction bases left unmatched: 5. CDR3 in amino acids: CASSTGGGSYEQYF. For the CDR3, the DNA is TGTGCCAGCAGTACGGGGGGAGGATCCTACGAGCAGTACTTC.

The table lists this clone with a few counts. CDR3 sequence reads: CASSPGQANTGELFF. The CDR3 nucleotides read TGTGCCAGCAGCCCAGGACAGGCGAACACCGGGGAGCTGTTTTTT. The chain links TRBV4-2 to TRBJ2-2; 7 nucleotides align to TRBD1. The CDR3 sequence is 15 residues long. Germline CDR1 is LGHNA and CDR2 is YNFKEQ. V trimming: 4 bases; J trimming: 0 bases; junction bases outside the gene matches: 2.

The J gene is TRBJ2-6, the V gene TRBV28; the D is unclear. The V end was cut by 4 bases, the J end by 4 bases, with 14 bases between. This CDR3 is built from 16 residues. From germline, CDR1 is MDHEN and CDR2 SYDVKM. This CDR3 reads CASSSLPRPGANVLTF. Written as DNA, the CDR3 is TGTGCCAGCAGTTCCCTACCGCGGCCCGGGGCCAACGTCCTGACTTTC.